These T cell receptor beta chains were read from a single sample in a study of blood T cell repertoires in COVID-19. TCRdb's copy holds only in-frame clones and misses some; the assay was immunoSEQ multiplex PCR. This sample has roughly 400,000 clones, with about 90% found just once. The source material was peripheral blood. These receptors were obtained from a woman aged 60-75 years with COVID-19, enrolled during active disease. The CDR3 runs from the conserved cysteine through the conserved F or W. The D gene is left open where the match is weak. Clone size is stated in some rows and not others, as once, few, many or a class when expanded.

j_call | clone_size | d_call | v_call | cdr3_nt | cdr3_aa
TRBJ2-7 | NA | TRBD1 | TRBV5-1 | TGCGCCAGCAGCGGGACAGGGGACCTCTACGAGCAGTACTTC | CASSGTGDLYEQYF
TRBJ2-5 | NA | NA | TRBV20-1 | TGCAGTGCTAGGGCCGGGGAGACCCAGTACTTC | CSARAGETQYF
TRBJ2-1 | NA | NA | TRBV29-1 | TGCAGTCACGCCCGAGGGACAAGCCACAATGAGCAGTTCTTC | CSHARGTSHNEQFF
TRBJ2-7 | NA | NA | TRBV3-1/TRBV3-2 | TGTGCCAGCAGCCAACAGACACCGGGATACGAGCAGTACTTC | CASSQQTPGYEQYF
TRBJ1-1 | NA | NA | TRBV4-2 | TGTGCCAGCAGCCAGCAAGAATGGTCAGGGGAACAAGCTTTCTTT | CASSQQEWSGEQAFF
TRBJ2-7 | NA | NA | TRBV10-1 | TGCGCCAGCACCCGTCGGGACGAGCAGTACTTC | CASTRRDEQYF
TRBJ1-4 | NA | NA | TRBV19 | TGTGCCAGTAGTATCAGGGGAAATGAAAAACTGTTTTTT | CASSIRGNEKLFF
TRBJ1-1 | NA | NA | TRBV6-1 | TGTGCCAGCAGTGAAGTGGCGGGATTGGGCAACACTGAAGCTTTCTTT | CASSEVAGLGNTEAFF
TRBJ2-3 | NA | NA | TRBV7-3 | TGTGCCAGCAGCCCACGCCGGGTTGACACAGATACGCAGTATTTT | CASSPRRVDTDTQYF
TRBJ1-4 | once | TRBD1 | TRBV7-6 | TGTGCCAGCAGCTTAGAGGGGGCCCTTAATGAAAAACTGTTTTTT | CASSLEGALNEKLFF
TRBJ2-4 | NA | TRBD1 | TRBV7-2 | TGTGCCAGCAGCACCCTACAGGGGCCCGACATTCAGTACTTC | CASSTLQGPDIQYF
TRBJ1-3 | NA | TRBD1 | TRBV4-1 | TGCGCCAGCAGCCTCCACGCCGTACCGGGACAGCAATCAAGGCGAAACACCATATATTTT | CASSLHAVPGQQSRRNTIYF
TRBJ1-2 | NA | NA | TRBV19 | TGTGCCAGTAGTATTCAGGACGGGCGGGTGAACTATGGCTACACCTTC | CASSIQDGRVNYGYTF
TRBJ2-7 | NA | TRBD2 | TRBV6-4 | TGTGCCAGCAGTGGCACCCGGGGAGCGGGGGGACCCTACGAGCAGTACTTC | CASSGTRGAGGPYEQYF
TRBJ1-3 | NA | NA | TRBV6-6 | TGTGCCAGCAGTCTAGCTCAGGGGATTTCCCGCTCTGGAAACACCATATATTTT | CASSLAQGISRSGNTIYF
TRBJ2-1 | NA | NA | TRBV28 | TGTGCCAGCAGGATCGGTCCAGGGCACAATAAGCAGTTCTTC | CASRIGPGHNKQFF
TRBJ1-5 | NA | NA | TRBV19 | TGTGCCAGTAGGTTTGACAGCCCGGACAATCAGCCCCAGCATTTT | CASRFDSPDNQPQHF
TRBJ1-2 | few | NA | TRBV13 | TGTGCCAGCAGCTTGACAGGCAGCTATGGCTACACCTTC | CASSLTGSYGYTF
TRBJ2-2 | NA | TRBD2 | TRBV5-6 | TGTGCCAGCAGCTTGATCCGTTTGGCTAGCGGAAAGAACACCGGGGAGCTGTTTTTT | CASSLIRLASGKNTGELFF
TRBJ1-4 | NA | TRBD1 | TRBV29-1 | TGCAGCGTTCCAGTACAGGGGGAACGCGAAAAACTGTTTTTT | CSVPVQGEREKLFF
TRBJ1-1 | NA | NA | TRBV10-3 | TGTGCCATCAGTGACGAGCTCTCGAACACTGAAGCTTTCTTT | CAISDELSNTEAFF
TRBJ2-3 | NA | NA | TRBV7-9 | TGTGCCAGCAGTACTCCGGGAACTAGCACAGATACGCAGTATTTT | CASSTPGTSTDTQYF
TRBJ1-6 | NA | NA | TRBV27 | TGTGCCAGCAGTTTATATACAGGGAGAAGAGATAATTCACCCCTCCACTTT | CASSLYTGRRDNSPLHF
TRBJ1-1 | NA | NA | TRBV19 | TGTGCCAGTACCGGGAAATTATACGACACTGAAGCTTTCTTT | CASTGKLYDTEAFF
TRBJ1-1 | NA | NA | TRBV5-1 | TGCGCCAGCAGCAGTGGACAGAACACTGAAGCTTTCTTT | CASSSGQNTEAFF
TRBJ1-5 | NA | TRBD1 | TRBV7-9 | TGTGCCAGCAGCTTGGGGACAGGGGCCTACAATCAGCCCCAGCATTTT | CASSLGTGAYNQPQHF
TRBJ1-5 | few | TRBD1 | TRBV6-5 | TGTGCCAGCAGGAGTGGACAGGGCTACAATCAGCCCCAGCATTTT | CASRSGQGYNQPQHF
TRBJ1-4 | once | TRBD1 | TRBV19 | TGTGCCAGTAACGAACAGGGGTCAGGTGAAAAACTGTTTTTT | CASNEQGSGEKLFF
TRBJ1-6 | few | NA | TRBV9 | TGTGCCAGCAGCAACCATGGGGGGGGATCGGCACCCCTCCACTTT | CASSNHGGGSAPLHF
TRBJ2-1 | once | TRBD2 | TRBV30 | TGTGCCTGGAGCCGGACTAGCGGGGGGCAAAACTACAATGAGCAGTTCTTC | CAWSRTSGGQNYNEQFF
TRBJ1-1 | NA | NA | TRBV6-2/TRBV6-3 | TGTGCCAGCACCCCAGGCGGGGAGTATGGCACTGAAGCTTTCTTT | CASTPGGEYGTEAFF
TRBJ2-3 | once | TRBD1 | TRBV19 | TGTGCCAGTAGTAGTCGGGCAGGGGGAACAGATACGCAGTATTTT | CASSSRAGGTDTQYF
TRBJ1-4 | NA | NA | TRBV30 | TGTGCCTGGAGTGCCTCTCTGGGGCCTAGTGAAAAACTGTTTTTT | CAWSASLGPSEKLFF
TRBJ1-5 | NA | NA | TRBV28 | TGTGCCAGCAGTTTACTAATGGGGGACTCCCCGCATTTT | CASSLLMGDSPHF
TRBJ1-2 | NA | NA | TRBV5-5 | TGTGCCAGCAGCCTACGGGGGGGCTGGGGCTATGGCTACACCTTC | CASSLRGGWGYGYTF
TRBJ1-6 | NA | NA | TRBV12-3/TRBV12-4 | TGTGCCAGCAGTCCCGGGATTTCACCCCTCCACTTT | CASSPGISPLHF
TRBJ2-1 | NA | TRBD2 | TRBV5-1 | TGCGCCAGCAGCTTGGGGGGGCTAGCGGGGATCCGTGAGCAGTTCTTC | CASSLGGLAGIREQFF
TRBJ2-7 | NA | NA | TRBV6-5 | TGTGCCAGCAGTTACTCTTCCGGGATCACCTACGAGCAGTACTTC | CASSYSSGITYEQYF
TRBJ1-2 | NA | NA | TRBV7-9 | TGTGCCAGCAGCCCACGTTTACAGTCTGTTGGCTACACCTTC | CASSPRLQSVGYTF